The rows below give T cell receptor beta chains drawn from one sample of a study of CD8 T cell repertoires and HIV-1 epitope variants. The protocol was immunoSEQ multiplex PCR, while the TCRdb copy is restricted to in-frame clones and leaves out a portion. Among about 95,000 clones listed, roughly 77% were seen once. Sequencing used uncultured baseline CD8+ T cells from peripheral blood mononuclear cells (PBMCs). These receptor sequences come from a male donor with HIV. Both conserved end residues are part of each CDR3. A D gene is named only where the DNA matches it firmly. Rows give clone size only sometimes, using once, few, many, or a class for an expanded clone.

v_call	j_call	d_call	clone_size	cdr3_aa	cdr3_nt
TRBV28	TRBJ2-3	NA	NA	CASSSPGEGTDTQYF	TGTGCCAGCAGTTCCCCAGGGGAAGGCACAGATACGCAGTATTTT
TRBV4-2	TRBJ1-3	NA	NA	CASSQDPPRSENTIYF	TGTGCCAGCAGCCAAGATCCCCCCAGAAGCGAAAACACCATATATTTT
TRBV5-1	TRBJ2-4	TRBD2	NA	CASSLGSGRAFDIQYF	TGCGCCAGCAGCTTGGGAAGCGGGAGGGCCTTCGACATTCAGTACTTC
TRBV29-1	TRBJ1-1	NA	NA	CSVKGGGTEAFF	TGCAGCGTTAAGGGGGGGGGAACTGAAGCTTTCTTT
TRBV28	TRBJ2-1	TRBD2	NA	CASSTGLADNEQFF	TGTGCCAGCAGTACCGGACTAGCCGACAATGAGCAGTTCTTC
TRBV6-1	TRBJ2-2	TRBD2	NA	CASSGGLADPANTGELFF	TGTGCCAGCAGTGGCGGACTAGCGGACCCTGCGAACACCGGGGAGCTGTTTTTT
TRBV4-3	TRBJ1-2	TRBD1	NA	CASSQVWQGVYGYTF	TGCGCCAGCAGCCAAGTTTGGCAGGGGGTCTATGGCTACACCTTC
TRBV12-5	TRBJ2-5	NA	NA	CASGLSRGRVKETQYF	TGTGCTAGTGGTTTGTCCCGGGGAAGGGTAAAGGAGACCCAGTACTTC
TRBV5-1	TRBJ2-1	TRBD2	NA	CASSPLAGGYNEQFF	TGCGCCAGCAGCCCTCTAGCGGGGGGTTACAATGAGCAGTTCTTC
TRBV28	TRBJ2-7	NA	once	CASSLLGSAGGSYEQYF	TGTGCCAGCAGTTTATTGGGCTCGGCCGGGGGCTCCTACGAGCAGTACTTC
TRBV5-1	TRBJ2-6	NA	NA	CASSLGSGANVLTF	TGCGCCAGCAGCCTGGGCTCTGGGGCCAACGTCCTGACTTTC
TRBV2	TRBJ2-1	TRBD2	NA	CASSVSETSSLIYNEQFF	TGTGCCAGCAGTGTTTCAGAGACTAGCTCTTTGATCTACAATGAGCAGTTCTTC
TRBV4-2	TRBJ2-7	TRBD1	NA	CASSHDNDRDSIYEQYF	TGTGCCAGCAGCCACGACAACGACCGGGACAGCATCTACGAGCAGTACTTC
TRBV5-1	TRBJ2-7	NA	NA	CASSLGNYEQYF	TGCGCCAGCAGCTTGGGGAACTACGAGCAGTACTTC
TRBV5-1	TRBJ1-3	TRBD1	NA	CASSPWGTVSGNTIYF	TGCGCCAGCAGCCCTTGGGGGACAGTCTCTGGAAACACCATATATTTT
TRBV6-5	TRBJ1-2	NA	NA	CASSYSKTAPAYTF	TGTGCCAGCAGTTACTCGAAAACGGCCCCTGCCTACACCTTC
TRBV30	TRBJ1-2	TRBD1	NA	CAWRGDSYGYTF	TGTGCCTGGAGGGGGGACAGCTATGGCTACACCTTC
TRBV7-2	TRBJ1-1	NA	NA	CASSPSTGNTEAFF	TGTGCCAGCAGCCCATCGACAGGGAACACTGAAGCTTTCTTT
TRBV19	TRBJ2-7	TRBD2	NA	CASRKSGGPSYEQYF	TGTGCCAGTAGAAAAAGCGGGGGGCCCTCCTACGAGCAGTACTTC
TRBV18	TRBJ2-7	NA	NA	CASSPLEGYEQYF	TGTGCCAGCTCCCCGTTGGAAGGCTACGAGCAGTACTTC
TRBV7-9	TRBJ1-5	NA	NA	CASSGSNQPQHF	TGTGCCAGCAGCGGTAGCAATCAGCCCCAGCATTTT
TRBV5-1	TRBJ2-3	TRBD2	NA	CASSPGGGPSTDTQYF	TGCGCCAGCAGCCCCGGGGGAGGGCCTTCCACAGATACGCAGTATTTT
TRBV28	TRBJ1-2	NA	NA	CASTYPGVEGLSNYGYTF	TGTGCCAGCACCTACCCGGGGGTGGAGGGTTTGTCTAACTATGGCTACACCTTC
TRBV5-4	TRBJ2-2	TRBD2	NA	CASHSLAGLGTGELFF	TGTGCCAGCCACTCACTAGCGGGGCTGGGCACCGGGGAGCTGTTTTTT
TRBV6-1	TRBJ1-4	NA	once	CASSDREHSAKKLFF	TGTGCCAGCAGTGACAGGGAGCACTCTGCGAAAAAACTGTTTTTT
TRBV6-5	TRBJ2-1	NA	once	CASSYSIYNEQFF	TGTGCCAGCAGTTACTCAATCTACAATGAGCAGTTCTTC
TRBV15	TRBJ1-2	NA	NA	CATSRVRRSSNYGYTF	TGTGCCACCAGCAGAGTACGACGGTCCTCTAACTATGGCTACACCTTC
TRBV30	TRBJ2-2	NA	NA	CAFRTENTGELFF	TGTGCCTTCAGGACAGAGAACACCGGGGAGCTGTTTTTT
TRBV6-5	TRBJ2-7	NA	NA	CASSLPGLYEQYF	TGTGCCAGCAGTTTACCGGGACTTTACGAGCAGTACTTC
TRBV14	TRBJ2-3	NA	NA	CASSPLDTGPTDTQYF	TGTGCCAGCAGCCCCCTCGACACGGGACCCACAGATACGCAGTATTTT
TRBV5-1	TRBJ1-2	TRBD1	NA	CASNRDSSNYGYTF	TGCGCCAGCAATAGGGACAGTTCTAACTATGGCTACACCTTC
TRBV11-2	TRBJ2-7	NA	once	CASRAPGIRSAEQYF	TGTGCCAGCAGGGCTCCCGGGATTCGAAGTGCAGAGCAGTACTTC
TRBV2	TRBJ2-2	NA	NA	CASSEVGGPYWSGELFF	TGTGCCAGCAGTGAAGTCGGGGGCCCCTACTGGTCCGGGGAGCTGTTTTTT
TRBV6-1	TRBJ2-7	TRBD1	once	CASTPTGLGEQYF	TGTGCCAGCACCCCGACAGGGTTGGGCGAGCAGTACTTC
TRBV13	TRBJ1-1	NA	NA	CASSWTEGNTEAFF	TGTGCCAGCAGCTGGACAGAAGGGAACACTGAAGCTTTCTTT
TRBV7-9	TRBJ2-1	TRBD2	NA	CASSLAGGPGNEQFF	TGTGCCAGCAGCTTAGCGGGAGGGCCGGGAAATGAGCAGTTCTTC
TRBV12-5	TRBJ2-3	NA	NA	CASGLGATPTDTQYF	TGTGCTAGTGGTTTGGGTGCCACCCCCACAGATACGCAGTATTTT
TRBV7-9	TRBJ1-1	NA	many	CASSLEQVNTEAFF	TGTGCCAGCAGCTTAGAACAGGTTAACACTGAAGCTTTCTTT
TRBV19	TRBJ2-3	NA	NA	CASSPLGTYTQYF	TGTGCCAGTAGTCCCCTTGGCACATATACGCAGTATTTT
TRBV4-2	TRBJ2-7	TRBD2	NA	CASSQEENSGSGYEQYF	TGTGCCAGCAGCCAAGAGGAGAATAGCGGGAGTGGATACGAGCAGTACTTC
TRBV7-2	TRBJ2-1	NA	once	CASSRRAYSYNEQFF	TGTGCCAGCAGCCGCCGGGCATACTCCTACAATGAGCAGTTCTTC
TRBV11-1	TRBJ2-5	TRBD2	NA	CASSFGPNALADQETQYF	TGTGCCAGCAGCTTCGGCCCAAATGCGCTAGCGGACCAAGAGACCCAGTACTTC
TRBV30	TRBJ1-6	TRBD1	once	CAWRLRGSSYNSPLHF	TGTGCCTGGCGGCTCAGGGGGAGCTCCTATAATTCACCCCTCCACTTT
TRBV5-1	TRBJ1-3	NA	NA	CASSLTGAKGDTIYF	TGCGCCAGCAGCTTGACAGGCGCGAAGGGGGACACCATATATTTT
TRBV6-5	TRBJ1-1	NA	NA	CASSYPSRPTEAFF	TGTGCCAGCAGTTACCCTTCAAGGCCCACTGAAGCTTTCTTT
TRBV28	TRBJ1-5	NA	few	CASSLNPNQPQHF	TGTGCCAGCAGTTTAAACCCCAATCAGCCCCAGCATTTT